The following is a T cell receptor (beta chain) sequence with its context. The antigen remains unidentified. CDR3 length equals 14 residues. V was shortened by 6 bases and J by 2 bases, with 14 bases between the two germline ends. Germline CDR1 reads MNHNS; CDR2 reads SASEGT. These data originate in a study of cytomegalovirus exposure and HLA in healthy donors. Study-wide background: The roughly 130 validation repertoires were reported in a later analysis to have been generated on the same platform as the roughly 700 first-cohort repertoires. The study's findings and limits: The TCR clusters that emerged in the first cohort tended, a later analysis found, to co-occur in the approximately 110 validation repertoires. Cytomegalovirus association was listed for about 150 TCR beta chains.

The assay was immunoSEQ multiplex PCR, and TCRdb's table has in-frame clones only and misses some. The table shows around 160,000 clones, with approximately 88% occurring only once. The material sequenced was PBMCs. The sequence was collected from a man between 25 and 39 years old in good health and CMV-seropositive. The chain joins TRBV6-1 to TRBJ2-7; TRBD1 is a possible D gene (6 bases). CDR3 protein: CASSSTGGPYEQYF. Written as DNA, the CDR3 is TGTGCCAGCAGCTCGACAGGTGGACCCTACGAGCAGTACTTC.